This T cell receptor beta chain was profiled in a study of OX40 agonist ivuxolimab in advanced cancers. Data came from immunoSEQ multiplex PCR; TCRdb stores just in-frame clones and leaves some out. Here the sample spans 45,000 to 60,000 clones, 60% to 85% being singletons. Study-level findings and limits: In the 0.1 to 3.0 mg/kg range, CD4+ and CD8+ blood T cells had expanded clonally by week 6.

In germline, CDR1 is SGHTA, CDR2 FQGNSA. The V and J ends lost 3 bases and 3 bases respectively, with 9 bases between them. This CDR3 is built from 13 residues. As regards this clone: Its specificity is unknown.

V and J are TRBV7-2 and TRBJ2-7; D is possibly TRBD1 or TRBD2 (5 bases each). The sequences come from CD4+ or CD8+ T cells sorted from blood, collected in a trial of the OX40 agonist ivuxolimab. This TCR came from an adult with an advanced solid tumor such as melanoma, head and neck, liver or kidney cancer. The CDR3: CASSLGVNYEQYF. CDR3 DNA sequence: TGTGCCAGCAGCTTGGGGGTTAACTACGAGCAGTACTTC.